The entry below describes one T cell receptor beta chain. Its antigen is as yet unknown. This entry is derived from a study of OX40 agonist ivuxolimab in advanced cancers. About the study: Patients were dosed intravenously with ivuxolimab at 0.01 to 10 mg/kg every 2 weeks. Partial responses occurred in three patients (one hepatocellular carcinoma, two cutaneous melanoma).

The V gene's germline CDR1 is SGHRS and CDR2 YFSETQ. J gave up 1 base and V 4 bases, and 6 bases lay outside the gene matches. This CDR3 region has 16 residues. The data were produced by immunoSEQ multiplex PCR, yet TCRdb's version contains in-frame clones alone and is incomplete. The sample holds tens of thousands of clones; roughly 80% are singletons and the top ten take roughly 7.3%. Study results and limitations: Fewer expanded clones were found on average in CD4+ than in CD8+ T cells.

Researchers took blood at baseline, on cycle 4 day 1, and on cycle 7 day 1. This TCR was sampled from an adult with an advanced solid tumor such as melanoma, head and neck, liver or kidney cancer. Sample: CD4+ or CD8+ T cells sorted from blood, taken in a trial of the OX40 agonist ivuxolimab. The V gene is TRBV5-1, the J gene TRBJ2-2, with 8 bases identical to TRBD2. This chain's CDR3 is CASSPGTRWNTGELFF. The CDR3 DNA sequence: TGCGCCAGCAGCCCGGGGACTAGATGGAACACCGGGGAGCTGTTTTTT.